This T cell receptor (beta chain) was sequenced during a study of cytomegalovirus exposure and HLA in healthy donors (dated by TCRdb to 2016 to 2017). Regarding the research as a whole: An earlier analysis of 587 of the donors reported 276 Gb of sequence data and some 110 million unique TCR beta sequences obtained from about 200 million T cells. Every repertoire in the discovery cohort had been generated on one and the same sequencing platform. A later genetic analysis used genome-wide SNP genotypes for about 65% of the roughly 670 donors, treating that subset as a discovery cohort. Typing coverage varied by locus: roughly 620-640 donors for A, B, C, DRB1 and DQB1; more than 500 for DQA1; 600 to 610 for DPA1; approximately 490 for DPB1. HLA typing included class I and class II loci at four-digit resolution. To predict cytomegalovirus infection status, the study brought together high-throughput TCR immunosequencing, statistical association of individual TCRs with disease status, and machine learning. In an earlier analysis of around 540 of the donors, high-throughput TCR beta sequencing was used to judge whether each TCR beta V gene segment behaved as functional or pseudogenic. Using immunosequencing, the study profiled T cell repertoires from approximately 700 subjects and related those repertoires to cytomegalovirus serostatus. An early release that covered some 640 HLA-typed donors contained 250 to 350 gigabases of sequencing data and tens of millions of unique TCR sequences. Among some 410 genotyped donors of the cohort, an average of about 240,000 unique TCR beta nucleotide sequences were sequenced per donor, roughly 20% of them non-productive. Donor age, sex, ethnicity and CMV serostatus were collected together with the repertoire data. Among the roughly 390 genotyped donors, 81% belonged to the genetic ancestry cluster associated with self-reported Caucasian donors. Along with the roughly 700-subject first cohort, a separate validation cohort of over a hundred different subjects was used. In a later analysis, previously published TCR beta repertoires from 550 to 750 donors were re-analyzed and high-resolution HLA genotyping was added so that TCR occurrence patterns could be studied. Rather than using new phenotypic data, the later analysis identified candidate immune exposures from TCR beta sequences and from how often those sequences occurred across donors. Because of strong linkage in the cohort, roughly five DR-DQ haplotypes were treated as single units for association and clustering. The study aimed to test whether signatures of past pathogen exposure could be identified by cataloging public T cell receptors.

Trimming removed 5 bases from V and 6 bases from J; the gene matches leave 8 bases unexplained. Counted from cysteine to phenylalanine, this CDR3 has 15 amino acids. The entry retains the CDR3 DNA only, 45 bases that are in frame from base 1. The germline V gene (reference sequence) yields LNHNV for CDR1 and YYDKDF for CDR2. Results the study describes overall, beyond this receptor: Across donors, most TCR sequences were observed very rarely, whereas some public TCRs were present in many individuals. A later analysis reported that several top co-occurrence clusters appeared linked to parvovirus B19, influenza, CMV and Epstein-Barr virus. Because counts were too low, more than 15 rarely observed V segments, including chromosome 9 orphons, were left out of the earlier analysis of about 620 of the donors. Sequencing depth was assumed to be roughly uniform across donors in the presence/absence analyses, though that assumption may not hold. The authors suggested that the approach could potentially be generalized to other disease states and immunological phenotypes. This cohort had only TCR beta chains sequenced, and the lack of alpha or paired-chain data limited which features could be detected. The 87-base-pair reads could not distinguish some IMGT-functional V segments, including TRBV6-2 and TRBV6-3, so those segments were excluded. CMV serostatus was the only immune exposure information available for the cohort. Linkage disequilibrium might explain the correlated functional status among segregating V segments, but an unknown experimental factor could not be excluded. When HLA alleles, especially DR and DQ, strongly co-occurred, TCR associations were difficult to assign to individual alleles. An association between a missense DCLRE1C variant and V-gene and J-gene trimming of TCR beta chains was found in a later genetic analysis and replicated in an independent cohort. In vitro tests confirmed that a few of the cytomegalovirus-associated TCR beta chains recognize cytomegalovirus antigens. The classifier was reported to diagnose cytomegalovirus status with high specificity and sensitivity in both the original and validation cohorts. A further reported finding was that TCR beta sequences accurately predicted the HLA-A and HLA-B alleles for most subjects in the first cohort. In a later analysis, HLA-associated TCR beta chains were found to be more clonally expanded and to have lower generation probabilities than equally common non-associated chains. Because HLA typing was unavailable for some donors at each locus, only the typed subset was used in association tests. In the study, around 150 TCR beta chains were listed as associated with cytomegalovirus. Specific HLA alleles were associated with around 18,000 TCR beta sequences at a false discovery rate of 0.05 in a later analysis. In an earlier analysis of some 500 of the donors, most TCR beta V segments were observed in productive rearrangements about 90% or about 30% of the time, broadly matching IMGT annotations. According to a later genetic analysis, donors in an Asian-associated ancestry cluster had fewer N-insertions in productive TCRs than the roughly 670-donor mean. In a later analysis, most CMV-associated TCR beta chains were found to appear HLA-restricted, with HLA associations seemingly driven largely by CMV exposure. A later analysis found that TCR association rates varied across HLA loci, with DRB1 alleles showing the most associated TCRs and HLA-C alleles the fewest. A group of highly shared sequence variants was considered likely to be a technical artifact of the sequencing pipeline.

Receptor amplification or capture employed the immunoSEQ multiplex PCR assay. The multiplex PCR relied on a mix of 60 forward primers for TCR Vbeta segments and 13 reverse primers for TCR Jbeta segments. Amplification of the CDR3 region of rearranged TCR beta genes was performed with a multiplex PCR assay on genomic DNA. The Illumina HiSeq System was used to sequence the amplified TCR beta libraries as 87-base-pair reads. From the authors' description of their analysis: Across the 500 to 750 repertoires, a later analysis counted tens of millions of unique TCR beta chains, around 11 million of which were shared by at least two donors. A nearest-neighbor algorithm error-corrected the raw reads and collapsed the reads into unique sequences, merging closely related sequences to remove PCR and sequencing errors. V, D and J gene segments were assigned by aligning CDR3 sequences to IMGT reference sequences. For a sequence to be retained, a match of at least six nucleotides to both a V gene segment and a J gene segment was required. Rearrangements were called productive when the CDR3 lacked stop codons and stayed in frame with V and J; all others were non-productive. CDR3 was defined by IMGT convention, running from the second conserved V-encoded cysteine to the conserved J-encoded phenylalanine. The earlier analysis of 587 of the donors excluded sequences that lacked an unambiguous match to a single V gene segment. An earlier analysis of several hundred of the donors called V segments functional above 56.7% productive rearrangements and segregating when the between-donor standard deviation exceeded 5%. A statistical classification framework was built for diagnosing cytomegalovirus status from the catalog of TCR beta chain sequences. A later analysis assigned V and J genes by comparing TCR nucleotide sequences with IMGT/GENE-DB human TR gene sequences. The TCRdist pipeline was used in a later analysis to assign CDR3 sequences and most-parsimonious VDJ recombination scenarios. In a later analysis, each TCR beta chain was defined by its CDR3 amino acid sequence together with its V-gene family, and reads without a unique V-gene family were excluded. In a later analysis, nearly 600 highly shared, low-generation-probability nucleotide sequences were removed to address suspected cross-contamination and a sequencing artifact. For each public chain, a later analysis derived a clonal expansion index from normalized ranks of inferred template counts within each repertoire. A later analysis computed generation probabilities with a VDJ recombination model fitted to out-of-frame rearrangements, and checked the results against IGoR. Hypergeometric tests were used in a later analysis to score TCR-TCR, TCR-HLA and TCR-CMV co-occurrence, with a repertoire-size bias correction applied to the TCR pairs. A later analysis estimated false discovery rates by permuting HLA or CMV assignments 20 times. In a later analysis, co-occurring TCRs were grouped using DBSCAN, with TCRdist sequence similarity added in when clustering inside HLA-allele-positive subsets. Repertoires with fewer than 30,000 or more than 120,000 public chains were left out of co-occurrence clustering, as were five repertoires with anomalous nucleotide sharing. TCRdb took over this immuneACCESS table, retaining in-frame rearrangements with V and J assigned. Such tables are incomplete; in checked studies, under half of the missing clones stem from an unresolved V gene, and the remainder is unexplained. That table supplies the V and J calls and clone size; D and trimming were determined from the DNA. Across this sample there are about 83,000 clones, with 80% to 90% seen only once. The ten largest clones capture 1.9% of the sample.

The cohort was made up of 666 healthy bone marrow donors. At the time of sampling, every cohort member was nominally healthy, though immune exposures that went unrecorded were likely present. The donor was CMV seronegative and was included in the group of several hundred seronegative cohort members. A peripheral blood sample was provided by each donor, and peripheral blood mononuclear cells were used for TCR beta sequencing. Genomic DNA was extracted from the blood cell samples with the Qiagen DNeasy Blood Extraction Kit. As concerns this clone: The specificity of this receptor is unknown. There are no base qualities to consult, and no much larger clone falls within one base.

Sequenced: PBMCs. The sequence is built from TRBV15 and TRBJ1-1, with 11 middle bases fitting TRBD1. This TCR derives from a woman under 40 in good health and CMV-seronegative. The DNA is as follows: TGTGCCACCAGCTCTCAGGACAGGGGGCTGTCTGAAGCTTTCTTT. It is translated as CATSSQDRGLSEAFF.